These T cell receptor beta chains were read from a single sample in a study of blood T cell repertoires in COVID-19. Generated by immunoSEQ multiplex PCR, the TCRdb table keeps only in-frame clones and is missing some. The sample records around 100,000 clones, 90% being singletons. Sequencing input: peripheral blood. The receptors derive from a man aged 50 or older with acute or convalescent COVID-19. Both conserved end residues are part of each CDR3. D genes are given only for firm matches. Expanded clones are given a class, and other clones once, few, many or no size at all.

V gene	J gene	D gene	clone size	CDR3 protein	CDR3 DNA
TRBV15	TRBJ2-2	-	-	CAGRQGTSGELFF	TGTGCCGGGAGGCAGGGAACCTCCGGGGAGCTGTTTTTT
TRBV25-1	TRBJ1-1	-	-	CASSADYSGTEAFF	TGTGCCAGCAGTGCCGATTACTCCGGCACTGAAGCTTTCTTT
TRBV7-2	TRBJ2-7	TRBD2	-	CASSLESGRALDEQYF	TGTGCCAGCAGCTTAGAAAGCGGGAGGGCCTTAGACGAGCAGTACTTC
TRBV29-1	TRBJ1-1	-	-	CSVRLSAARDTEAFF	TGCAGCGTCCGGCTCTCCGCGGCCAGGGACACTGAAGCTTTCTTT
TRBV5-6	TRBJ1-2	TRBD1	-	CASSPSGQGGYTF	TGTGCCAGCAGCCCATCGGGACAGGGTGGCTACACCTTC
TRBV7-2	TRBJ2-6	-	-	CASSPQLAGANVLTF	TGTGCCAGCAGCCCCCAGCTAGCTGGGGCCAACGTCCTGACTTTC
TRBV6-4	TRBJ1-1	-	-	CASSQRSNTEAFF	TGTGCCAGCAGTCAGAGGTCGAACACTGAAGCTTTCTTT
TRBV9	TRBJ2-1	TRBD2	-	CASSVGGTSAYNEQFF	TGTGCCAGCAGCGTAGGAGGGACTAGCGCATACAATGAGCAGTTCTTC
TRBV7-8	TRBJ2-1	-	-	CASSFLNEQFF	TGTGCCAGCAGCTTTCTCAATGAGCAGTTCTTC
TRBV4-3	TRBJ1-2	-	-	CASSQVNRDRGGYTF	TGCGCCAGCAGCCAAGTTAACAGGGATCGTGGGGGCTACACCTTC
TRBV7-9	TRBJ1-1	-	once	CASSSQANTEAFF	TGTGCCAGCAGCTCACAGGCGAACACTGAAGCTTTCTTT
TRBV28	TRBJ1-1	TRBD1	-	CASSATGTGETEAFF	TGTGCCAGCAGTGCAACCGGGACAGGGGAGACTGAAGCTTTCTTT
TRBV7-9	TRBJ2-5	TRBD2	-	CASSPPGGSANF	TGTGCCAGCAGCCCCCCCGGCGGGAGCGCCAACTTC
TRBV4-2	TRBJ2-2	TRBD2	-	CASSQDPSGSTGELFF	TGTGCCAGCAGCCAAGACCCGAGCGGGAGCACCGGGGAGCTGTTTTTT
TRBV10-3	TRBJ2-7	-	-	CAISGTEGQYF	TGTGCCATCAGTGGGACTGAAGGGCAGTACTTC
TRBV19	TRBJ2-7	-	-	CASSTSGDSYEQYF	TGTGCCAGTAGTACCTCAGGGGATTCCTACGAGCAGTACTTC
TRBV5-5	TRBJ2-7	-	-	CASSLLVTYEQYF	TGTGCCAGCAGCCTACTAGTCACCTACGAGCAGTACTTC
TRBV4-1	TRBJ1-2	-	-	CASSRQAQGYYGYTF	TGCGCCAGCAGCCGCCAAGCACAGGGCTACTATGGCTACACCTTC
TRBV5-1	TRBJ2-7	TRBD1	-	CASSKRQGPYEQYF	TGCGCCAGCAGCAAAAGACAGGGCCCCTACGAGCAGTACTTC
TRBV21-1	TRBJ2-1	-	few	CASSTAKREEQFF	TGTGCCAGCAGCACAGCCAAAAGAGAGGAGCAGTTCTTC